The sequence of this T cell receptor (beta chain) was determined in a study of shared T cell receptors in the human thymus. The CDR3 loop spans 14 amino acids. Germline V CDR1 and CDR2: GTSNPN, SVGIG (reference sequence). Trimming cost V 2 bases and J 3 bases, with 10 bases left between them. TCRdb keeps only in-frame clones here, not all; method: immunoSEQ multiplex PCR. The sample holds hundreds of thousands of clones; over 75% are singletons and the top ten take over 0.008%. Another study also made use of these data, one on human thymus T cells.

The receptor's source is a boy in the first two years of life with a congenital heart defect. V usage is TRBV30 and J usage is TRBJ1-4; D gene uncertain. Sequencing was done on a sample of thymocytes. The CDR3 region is CAWSSYRSNEKLFF. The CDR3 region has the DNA TGTGCCTGGAGTTCCTACAGATCTAATGAAAAACTGTTTTTT.